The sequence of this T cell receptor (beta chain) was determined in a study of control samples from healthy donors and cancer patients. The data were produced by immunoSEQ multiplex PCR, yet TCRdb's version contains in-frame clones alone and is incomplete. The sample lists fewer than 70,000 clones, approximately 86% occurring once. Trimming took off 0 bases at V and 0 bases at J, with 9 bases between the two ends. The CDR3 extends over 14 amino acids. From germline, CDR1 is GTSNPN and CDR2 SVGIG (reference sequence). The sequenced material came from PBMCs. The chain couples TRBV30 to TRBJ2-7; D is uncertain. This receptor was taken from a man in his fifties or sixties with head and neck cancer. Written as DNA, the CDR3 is TGTGCCTGGAGTGTGCAGGTCAGCTCCTACGAGCAGTACTTC. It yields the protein CAWSVQVSSYEQYF. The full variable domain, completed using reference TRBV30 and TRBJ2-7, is SQTIHQWPATLVQPVGSPLSLECTVEGTSNPNLYWYRQAAGRGLQLLFYSVGIGQISSEVPQNLSASRPQDRQFILSSKKLLLSDSGFYLCAWSVQVSSYEQYFGPGTRLTVT.